This record concerns one TCR beta chain sequence. The CDR3 spans 18 residues. Germline V gene sequence: CDR1 SGHRS, CDR2 YFSETQ. With V trimmed by 0 bases and J by 1 base, 4 bases remained unmatched. This sample was included in a study of blood T cell repertoires in COVID-19. Across the study: Some COVID-19 samples were acute and others convalescent; all came from the United States, Italy and Spain. Nucleic acid was either cDNA or gDNA, and it came from T cells, B-cell-depleted T cells, or PBMCs.

In the original workflow: From reference gene primer amplification, estimates of nucleated cell counts were derived. Sequencing was performed with immunoSEQ multiplex PCR; in TCRdb, only in-frame clones are kept and a portion is missing. The V and J calls and the clone size are those of that table, but D and trimming were determined from the DNA. The table has approximately 70,000 clones, roughly 80% seen once. The clonotype originates from a woman in her 70s with acute or convalescent COVID-19. Sequencing used peripheral blood. The rearrangement links TRBV5-1 to TRBJ2-6; TRBD1 aligns across 10 bases. CDR3 DNA: TGCGCCAGCAGCTTGGCGGGGACAGGGGCTTCTGGGGCCAACGTCCTGACTTTC. Translation: CASSLAGTGASGANVLTF.